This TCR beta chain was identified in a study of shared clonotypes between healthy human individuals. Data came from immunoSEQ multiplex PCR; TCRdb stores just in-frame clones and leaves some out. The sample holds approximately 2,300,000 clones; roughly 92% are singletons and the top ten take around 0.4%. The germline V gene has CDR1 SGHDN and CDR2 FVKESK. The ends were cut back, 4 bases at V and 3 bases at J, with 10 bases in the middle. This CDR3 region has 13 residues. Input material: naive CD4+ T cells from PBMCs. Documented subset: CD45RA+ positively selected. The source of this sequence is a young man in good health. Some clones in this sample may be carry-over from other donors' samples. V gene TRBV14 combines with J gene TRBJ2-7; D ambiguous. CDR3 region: CASSPLGRYEQYF. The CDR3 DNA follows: TGTGCCAGCAGCCCCCTCGGGCGCTACGAGCAGTACTTC. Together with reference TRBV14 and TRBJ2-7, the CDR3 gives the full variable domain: EAGVTQFPSHSVIEKGQTVTLRCDPISGHDNLYWYRRVMGKEIKFLLHFVKESKQDESGMPNNRFLAERTGGTYSTLKVQPAELEDSGVYFCASSPLGRYEQYFGPGTRLTVT.